This entry lists 10 T cell receptor beta chains sequenced from one sample in a study of blood T cells in healthy people across ages. Combining a sample-barcoded 5' primer with a J-beta primer mix, a second PCR ran for roughly 6 to 11 cycles. TCRdb ran MiXCR on the 5' RACE reads and lists one entry per CDR3 protein. The repertoire holds 650,000 or so distinct CDR3 sequences, with 52% as singletons. Sequencing input: blood. All receptors come from a woman at least 80 years old in good health.

This chain links TRBV10-3 with TRBJ2-5; unclear D gene. The CDR3 loop spans 13 amino acids. Per the germline V gene, CDR1 is ENHRY and CDR2 is SYGVKD. The V gene lost 5 bases and the J gene lost 0 bases, with 7 bases spanning the gap. CDR3: CAISREYQETQYF. As DNA, the CDR3 is TGTGCCATCAGTCGAGAGTACCAAGAGACCCAGTACTTC.

In its sample, this clonotype was seen a few times. The chain employs TRBV7-3 and TRBJ2-1, with a possible D match to TRBD2 (5 bases). The germline V and J ends were trimmed by 4 bases and 7 bases, with 11 bases remaining between them. Germline-derived CDR1 and CDR2 are SGHTA and FQGTGA. The CDR3 sequence is 13 residues long. The CDR3 region has the DNA TGTGCCAGCAGCTCCATACTAGGGAATGAGCAGTTCTTC. Translating gives CASSSILGNEQFF.

The rearrangement links TRBV6-6 to TRBJ1-1, with 7 bases aligning to TRBD1. CDR1 MNHNY and CDR2 SVGAGI come from the germline V gene (reference sequence). V trimming: 0 bases; J trimming: 4 bases; junction bases outside the gene matches: 5. The CDR3 spans 15 residues. The CDR3 bases are TGTGCCAGCAGTTACTCGAAGGGGGACAGCACTGAAGCTTTCTTT. It translates to CASSYSKGDSTEAFF.

The chain carries TRBV9 and TRBJ2-3; 7 bases align to TRBD2. The CDR3 totals 12 residues. Germline lookup yields CDR1 SGDLS and CDR2 YYNGEE. The ends lost 7 bases at V and 5 bases at J; junction bases unmatched: 4. Here the CDR3 DNA reads TGTGCCAGCGGGAGGGGAGAAGATACGCAGTATTTT. Translated: CASGRGEDTQYF. Full variable domain (outside the CDR3, taken from reference TRBV9 and TRBJ2-3): DSGVTQTPKHLITATGQRVTLRCSPRSGDLSVYWYQQSLDQGLQFLIQYYNGEERAKGNILERFSAQQFPDLHSELNLSSLELGDSALYFCASGRGEDTQYFGPGTRLTVL.

With respect to this clonotype: A much larger clone differs from this one at a single base, so this may be a read error. This rearrangement joins TRBV3-1 to TRBJ2-1; no definite D call. Germline CDR1 and CDR2: LGHDT and YNNKEL (reference sequence). There are 13 residues in the CDR3. DNA for the CDR3: TGTGCCGGCAGCAAATCGAACCTAAATGAGCAGTTCTTC. Its protein is CAGSKSNLNEQFF.

The sample holds a few counts of this clonotype. V gene TRBV6-2 or TRBV6-3 combines with J gene TRBJ2-1; TRBD2 agrees at 9 bases. Germline CDR1 and CDR2: MNHEY and SVGEGT. The V and J ends lost 5 bases and 2 bases, in that order; junction bases with no gene match: 4. The CDR3 loop spans 15 amino acids. The CDR3 sequence is CASSRGGAPYNEQFF. The CDR3 nucleotides are TGTGCCAGCAGTCGCGGGGGGGCCCCCTACAATGAGCAGTTCTTC.

This clonotype was recorded at least ten times. The chain couples TRBV5-4 to TRBJ2-1; 12 bases fit TRBD1. CDR3 length: 15 amino acids. J lost 6 bases, V lost 3 bases, and 4 bases had no gene match. Germline-derived CDR1 and CDR2 are SGHNT and YYREEE (reference sequence). The CDR3 here is CASSSRDRGLNEQFF. DNA for the CDR3: TGTGCCAGCAGCTCCCGGGACAGGGGGCTCAATGAGCAGTTCTTC.

The rearrangement uses TRBV7-9 and TRBJ2-6; D uncertain. This CDR3 region has 15 residues. Trimming shortened V by 6 bases and J by 1 base, and 10 bases separated the two germline ends. The germline CDR1 and CDR2 sequences are SEHNR and FQNEAQ (reference sequence). CDR3: CASSKQLSGANVLTF. The CDR3 region has the DNA TGTGCCAGCAGTAAGCAGCTATCTGGGGCCAACGTCCTGACTTTC.

The chain has TRBV25-1 and TRBJ1-6; 8 bases are a match to TRBD1. The CDR3 is 15 amino acids. The V and J ends lost 6 bases and 7 bases, in that order; junction bases with no gene match: 8. Germline assignment: CDR1 MGHDK and CDR2 SYGVNS. CDR3 bases: TGTGCCAGCAGGAAAGAACAGGGGGAAAATTCACCCCTCCACTTT. Translating gives CASRKEQGENSPLHF.

The CDR3 here is CSARWTAGNTIYF. The CDR3 DNA is TGCAGTGCTAGATGGACAGCTGGAAACACCATATATTTT. The chain recombines TRBV20-1 with TRBJ1-3, with a weak D call TRBD1 (6 bases). V shed 2 bases and J shed 2 bases, with 7 bases lying between them. Germline V lookup: CDR1 DFQATT, CDR2 SNEGSKA (reference sequence). This CDR3 comprises 13 residues.